This T cell receptor (beta chain) is drawn from a study of blood T cells in healthy people across ages. A second PCR, run for roughly 6 to 11 cycles, used a sample-barcoded 5' primer plus a J-beta primer mix. TCRdb fed the 5' RACE reads into MiXCR, producing one record per CDR3 protein. The sample gives around 1.7 million distinct CDR3 sequences, approximately 28% of which show up once; less than 9.5% is in the top ten. CDR1 is SQVTM and CDR2 is ANQGSEA in the germline V gene. J was trimmed by 4 bases and V by 2 bases; bases with no gene match: 7. CDR3 length equals 14 residues. The source is a woman aged 25 to 39 in good health. The material sequenced was blood. V usage is TRBV29-1 and J usage is TRBJ1-2; 7 bases are shared with TRBD1. The CDR3 sequence: CSVEQGQPSYGYTF. The CDR3 DNA reads TGCAGCGTTGAACAGGGACAGCCTTCCTATGGCTACACCTTC.